This T cell receptor beta chain came from a study of blood T cells in healthy people across ages. Next came a second PCR, run for about 7 to 12 cycles, which used a sample-barcoded 5' primer along with a J-beta primer mix. Each CDR3 protein gets one entry after TCRdb re-called the 5' RACE reads with MiXCR. The sample gives around 900,000 distinct CDR3 sequences, around 30% of which show up once; around a sixth is in the top ten. Germline-derived CDR1 and CDR2 are SGHAT and FQNNGV. Unmatched junction bases numbered 16, after V lost 5 bases and J lost 0 bases. This CDR3 has 19 residues. This clonotype was picked up one time.

This chain uses TRBV11-2 with TRBJ2-1; 7 nucleotides line up with TRBD1. The receptor was derived from a woman of 80 years or more in good health. Sequenced sample: blood. The DNA of the CDR3 is TGTGCCAGCAGCCCAAGAACAAGGGGGCAGCGGAGCTCCTACAATGAGCAGTTCTTC. Protein sequence: CASSPRTRGQRSSYNEQFF. Looking up the rest from reference TRBV11-2 and TRBJ2-1 gives the full variable domain: EAGVAQSPRYKIIEKRQSVAFWCNPISGHATLYWYQQILGQGPKLLIQFQNNGVVDDSQLPKDRFSAERLKGVDSTLKIQPAKLEDSAVYLCASSPRTRGQRSSYNEQFFGPGTRLTVL.